The 7 T cell receptor beta chains listed next were all sequenced from one sample in a study of shared clonotypes between healthy human individuals. Measured with immunoSEQ multiplex PCR; TCRdb has only the in-frame clones, and not every one. The sample records about 92,000 clones, less than 50% being singletons. Sequencing input: PBMCs. These receptors came from a woman between 40 and 55 years old in good health. Some clones in this sample may be carry-over from other donors' samples.

This chain links TRBV6-9 with TRBJ2-6; possibly TRBD2 for D (5 bases). CDR1 and CDR2 (germline): MNHGY, SVAAGI. CDR3 length: 14 amino acids. Trimming removed 5 bases at V and 0 bases at J, with 5 bases between. This CDR3 is CASSEGSGANVLTF. For the CDR3, the DNA is TGTGCCAGCAGTGAGGGCTCTGGGGCCAACGTCCTGACTTTC.

This chain connects TRBV5-8 to TRBJ1-3, with D maybe TRBD1 (5 bases). V lost 6 bases, J lost 4 bases, and 14 bases lay in between. Germline V gene lookup returns CDR1 SGHTS and CDR2 YDEGEE. The length of the CDR3 is 14 residues. DNA for the CDR3: TGTGCCAGCATCACCTCAGGGTTCGGAAACACCATATATTTT. Translation gives CASITSGFGNTIYF.

This clone has a count of ten or more. At one boundary the junction diverges from the germline segment, which might be a read error. The chain uses TRBV6-6 and TRBJ1-2; tentative D call: TRBD1 (6 bases). This CDR3 is built from 13 residues. Germline CDR1 reads MNHNY; CDR2 reads SVGAGI (reference sequence). The CDR3 sequence is CAISSDRNYGYTF. The CDR3 nucleotides read TGTGCCATCAGTTCGGACAGAAACTATGGCTACACCTTC.

The gene calls are TRBV30 and TRBJ1-3, with 10 bases that match TRBD1. CDR3 size: 14 residues. Germline CDR1 is GTSNPN and CDR2 is SVGIG (reference sequence). Trimming cost V 3 bases and J 4 bases; bases outside gene matches: 3. Written as DNA, the CDR3 is TGTGCCTGGAGCGGGGACAGGGGCGGAAACACCATATATTTT. Its protein is CAWSGDRGGNTIYF.

This clone was found many times. The rearrangement uses TRBV6-5 and TRBJ1-2, with D maybe TRBD1 (5 bases). This CDR3 region has 12 residues. V lost 8 bases and J lost 2, with 9 bases in between. Germline lookup yields CDR1 MNHEY and CDR2 SVGAGI. CDR3 region: CASQGVNYGYTF. The CDR3 nucleotides read TGTGCCAGCCAGGGCGTCAACTATGGCTACACCTTC.

V usage is TRBV28 and J usage is TRBJ1-5; D is unresolved. Germline V gene data show CDR1 as MDHEN and CDR2 as SYDVKM. The CDR3 is 13 amino acids. V lost 6 bases to trimming and J lost 2 bases, with 8 bases between them. This CDR3 reads CASSVARNQPQHF. For the CDR3, the DNA is TGTGCCAGCAGCGTCGCGCGCAATCAGCCCCAGCATTTT.

The V gene is TRBV28, the J gene TRBJ1-2; a weak D match, TRBD1 (6 bases). The CDR3 covers 13 residues. Germline values: CDR1 MDHEN, CDR2 SYDVKM. V was shortened by 10 bases and J by 0 bases, with 12 bases between the two germline ends. The CDR3 bases are TGTGCCACCGGACAGCTAACTAACTATGGCTACACCTTC. It yields the protein CATGQLTNYGYTF.